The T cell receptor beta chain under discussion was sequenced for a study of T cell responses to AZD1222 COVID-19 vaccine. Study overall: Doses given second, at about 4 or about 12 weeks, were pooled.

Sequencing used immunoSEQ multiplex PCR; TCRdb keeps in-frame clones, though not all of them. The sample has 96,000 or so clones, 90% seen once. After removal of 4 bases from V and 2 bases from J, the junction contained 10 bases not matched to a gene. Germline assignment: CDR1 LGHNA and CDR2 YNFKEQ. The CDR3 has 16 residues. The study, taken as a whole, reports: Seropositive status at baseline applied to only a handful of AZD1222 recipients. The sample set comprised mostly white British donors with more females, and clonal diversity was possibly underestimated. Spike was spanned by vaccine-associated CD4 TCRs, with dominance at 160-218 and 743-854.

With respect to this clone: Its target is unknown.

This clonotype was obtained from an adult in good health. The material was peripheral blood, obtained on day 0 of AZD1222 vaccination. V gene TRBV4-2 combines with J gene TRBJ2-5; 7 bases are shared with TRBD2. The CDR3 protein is CASSRGSSEPQETQYF. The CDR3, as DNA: TGTGCCAGCAGCCGCGGGAGTAGCGAGCCGCAAGAGACCCAGTACTTC.